Below are 12 T cell receptor beta chains sequenced from a single sample in a study of breast tumors, draining lymph nodes, adjacent tissues. TCRdb re-analysed the multiplex PCR reads in MiXCR, keeping a single row per CDR3 protein. The repertoire holds under 350,000 distinct CDR3 sequences, with 30% as singletons. Breast cancer patients provided tissue from their axillary draining lymph nodes. The sample taken for sequencing was axillary lymph node tissue. These receptors were taken from a female donor with breast cancer. Some clones in this sample may be carry-over from other donors' samples.

This clonotype was seen repeatedly, ten times or more. For the CDR3, the DNA is TGTGCCACCCCTCACCCAGGTCGGGCCAACGTCCTGACTTTC. It yields the protein CATPHPGRANVLTF. The rearrangement joins TRBV10-3 to TRBJ2-6; D remains ambiguous. CDR1 and CDR2 (germline): ENHRY, SYGVKD. Trimming shortened V by 10 bases and J by 5 bases, and 15 bases separated the two germline ends. This CDR3 spans 14 amino acids.

The rearrangement joins TRBV10-3 to TRBJ1-6; possibly TRBD1 for D (6 bases). The CDR3 loop spans 15 amino acids. With 6 bases removed from V and 9 bases from J, the gap between germline ends came to 18 bases. Germline V gene lookup returns CDR1 ENHRY and CDR2 SYGVKD. The CDR3 DNA is TGTGCCATCAGGACCCGTGGGGGCGGCGGTTCACCCCTCCACTTT. Protein product: CAIRTRGGGGSPLHF.

This clonotype was observed many times. The chain has TRBV7-8 and TRBJ1-2; D uncertain. The V gene lost 5 bases and the J gene lost 7 bases, with 14 bases spanning the gap. Germline-derived CDR1 and CDR2 are SGHVS and FQNEAQ. The CDR3 runs 13 residues. The CDR3 reads CASSVEPGFGYTF. In nucleotides, the CDR3 is TGTGCCAGCAGCGTAGAACCTGGGTTTGGCTACACCTTC.

The chain couples TRBV12-3 or TRBV12-4 to TRBJ2-1, with 10 bases matching TRBD2. The trim removed 5 bases at V and 2 bases at J, leaving 3 bases unmatched. The CDR3 is made up of 15 amino acids. CDR3 loop: CASSSTSGAYNEQFF. In DNA, the CDR3 is TGTGCCAGCAGTAGCACTAGCGGGGCCTACAATGAGCAGTTCTTC.

This clonotype was seen many times. The gene calls are TRBV4-1 and TRBJ2-1; D ambiguous. The CDR3 is 15 residues long. Germline values: CDR1 MGHRA, CDR2 YSYEKL. V lost 3 bases and J 4 bases, leaving 13 bases between the germline ends. CDR3 DNA: TGCGCCAGCAGCCACCATTCCCTGGTGTACAATGAGCAGTTCTTC. As protein: CASSHHSLVYNEQFF.

This clonotype was recorded a few times. V is TRBV4-3 and J is TRBJ2-2; 15 nucleotides match TRBD2. The CDR3 is 19 amino acids. The J segment lost 0 bases and the V segment lost 4 bases, leaving 6 bases of the junction unmatched. The germline V gene has CDR1 LGHNA and CDR2 YSLEER. The CDR3 loop is CASSPRTSGRGPNTGELFF. In nucleotides, the CDR3 is TGCGCCAGCAGCCCTCGGACTAGCGGGAGGGGGCCGAACACCGGGGAGCTGTTTTTT.

About this clonotype itself: A much larger clonotype is one base distant, so this may be a read error. The CDR3 loop reads CSAPMGPRDDEQFF. The CDR3 bases are TGCAGTGCCCCCATGGGACCGAGGGATGATGAGCAGTTCTTC. The V gene is TRBV20-1, the J gene TRBJ2-1; D may correspond to TRBD1 or TRBD2 (5 bases each). V lost 6 bases and J 8 bases, leaving 20 bases between the germline ends. This CDR3 contains 14 residues. Germline loops: CDR1 DFQATT, CDR2 SNEGSKA (reference sequence).

Note on this clonotype: Possible read error: a much larger clone is one base away. V is TRBV6-4 and J is TRBJ2-1, with TRBD1 matching over 9 bases. V dropped 2 bases and J dropped 10; count of bases not matched to a gene: 0. The CDR3 has 12 amino acids. Germline V CDR1 and CDR2: MRHNA, SNTAGT. The CDR3 here is CASSDGTGEQFF. The CDR3 nucleotides are TGTGCCAGCAGTGACGGGACAGGGGAGCAGTTCTTC.

A remark on this clonotype: Given a much more abundant clone one base away, this may be a read error. The V and J genes are TRBV7-9 and TRBJ1-5, with 10 bases matching TRBD1. The CDR3 loop spans 19 amino acids. The germline CDR1 and CDR2 sequences are SEHNR and FQNEAQ (reference sequence). Written as DNA, the CDR3 is TGTGCCAGCAGCTTAGGGGGGGGGACAGGGGAAAATAGCCATCAGCCCCAGCATTTT. It encodes CASSLGGGTGENSHQPQHF.

This clonotype occurred a few times. It may be a read error: a sequence one base away is much more abundant. This chain connects TRBV6-5 to TRBJ2-1, with 8 bases identical to TRBD2. Germline V gene sequence: CDR1 MNHEY, CDR2 SVGAGI. The CDR3 contains 14 residues. V shed 6 bases, J shed 5 bases, and the junction held 6 bases outside the gene matches. The CDR3 nucleotides read TGTGCCAGCAGGGATAGCGGGATGCACAATGAGCAGTTCTTC. Encoded protein: CASRDSGMHNEQFF.

This clonotype was recorded a few times. A read error may be the cause here, since a much bigger clone is one base away. This chain links TRBV9 with TRBJ2-2, with TRBD2 as a possible D gene (5 bases). Germline CDR1 is SGDLS and CDR2 is YYNGEE. The length of the CDR3 is 15 residues. Here the CDR3 DNA reads TGTGCCAGCAGCGTGTTGAGGGAGAACACCGGGGAGCCGTTTTTT. Translated: CASSVLRENTGEPFF.

In regard to this clonotype: The conserved phenylalanine or tryptophan is not found at the CDR3 terminus, so this likely reflects a read error. V and J are TRBV27 and TRBJ2-7, with 8 bases identical to TRBD1. The V gene end was trimmed by 4 bases and the J gene end by 2 bases; junction bases not matched to a gene: 7. This CDR3 region has 15 residues. CDR1 and CDR2 (germline): MNHEY, SMNVEV (reference sequence). The chain's CDR3 is CASSSSRGLPYEQYC. CDR3 in DNA: TGTGCCAGCAGTTCCTCCAGGGGGCTTCCCTACGAGCAGTACTGC.